The entry that follows covers one TCR beta chain sequence. Its specificity is unknown. The data were obtained in a study of Graves' ophthalmopathy and Graves' hyperthyroidism. Overall study: Pretreatment peripheral blood was obtained at initial diagnosis.

The CDR3 is 14 amino acids. Germline V gives CDR1 SGHTA, CDR2 FQGNSA. Trimming pared 1 base from V and 6 bases from J, leaving 12 bases between. RNA served as the template for amplifying TCR beta CDR3 regions. First-round RT-PCR employed HTBI primers, with a second-round multiplex PCR after it. Each CDR3 protein is one row after TCRdb ran MiXCR on the multiplex PCR reads. The top ten hold approximately 43% of the sample, which has about 740,000 distinct CDR3 sequences, around 40% seen once. General observations from the study: Also, most clonotypes expanded in the thyroid above 0.001 frequency appeared in blood.

The J gene is TRBJ1-2, the V gene TRBV7-2; D unresolved. The specimen was peripheral blood. The sequence derives from an adult man with Graves' ophthalmopathy. The CDR3 DNA is TGTGCCAGCAGCTTAGAGCGAGGGAACCATGGCTACACCTTC. Translation: CASSLERGNHGYTF.